These T cell receptor beta chains were read from a single sample in a study of cytomegalovirus exposure and HLA in healthy donors. Sequenced by immunoSEQ multiplex PCR; TCRdb stores in-frame clones only, minus some. The sample records around 200,000 clones, just over 75% being singletons. The sequenced sample consisted of PBMCs. The origin of the receptors is a man aged 30 to 39 in good health and CMV-seronegative. Each CDR3 is given with its conserved first and last residue. A D gene is named only where the DNA matches it firmly. Clone size is not always given. Where it is, it says once, few, many or a class for expanded clones.

>TRBD2|TRBJ2-1|TRBV5-1|NA
TGCGCCAGCAGCTTGTCAACTAGCGTCCGGGAGCAGTTCTTC
CASSLSTSVREQFF
>TRBD1|TRBJ2-7|TRBV2|NA
TGTGCCAGCAGTCTAGGCCCCGGACAGGCGATCTACGAGCAGTACTTC
CASSLGPGQAIYEQYF
>NA|TRBJ2-2|TRBV28|NA
TGTGCCAGCAGTTTAACCGGCGGAGCCGCCGGGGAGCTGTTTTTT
CASSLTGGAAGELFF
>NA|TRBJ2-2|TRBV7-2|NA
TGTGCCAGCCGAGCAGGGGTTTTTACCGGGGAGCTGTTTTTT
CASRAGVFTGELFF
>TRBD2|TRBJ2-2|TRBV29-1|NA
TGCAGCGTTGCCCCAGCAGCGGGAGGGACCGGGGAGCTGTTTTTT
CSVAPAAGGTGELFF
>NA|TRBJ2-2|TRBV5-1|NA
TGCGCCAGCCGCCCACGAAGTACGGGCACCGGGGAGCTGTTTTTT
CASRPRSTGTGELFF
>NA|TRBJ2-3|TRBV19|few
TGTGCCAGTAGTACGAGCGGGCACACAGATACGCAGTATTTT
CASSTSGHTDTQYF
>TRBD1|TRBJ2-7|TRBV9|few
TGTGCCAGCAGTCCCGACAGGGGCACCTACGAGCAGTACTTC
CASSPDRGTYEQYF
>NA|TRBJ1-2|TRBV27|NA
TGTGCCAGCAGTCCCGGGACATTACGAAGCTATGGCTACACCTTC
CASSPGTLRSYGYTF
>TRBD2|TRBJ2-7|TRBV5-4|NA
TGTGCCAGCAGCTTGGGGACTAGTAACTACGAGCAGTACTTC
CASSLGTSNYEQYF
>NA|TRBJ1-5|TRBV19|NA
TGTGCCAGTAGTATAGGGGGGCAGGGACAGCCCCAGCATTTT
CASSIGGQGQPQHF
>TRBD2|TRBJ2-3|TRBV11-1|NA
TGTGCCAGCAGCAGAACTAGCGGTAGCACAGATACGCAGTATTTT
CASSRTSGSTDTQYF
>TRBD2|TRBJ2-1|TRBV9|NA
TGTGCCAGCAGCCCAGCTAGCGGGATGACGTACAAGCAGTTCTTC
CASSPASGMTYKQFF
>NA|TRBJ1-4|TRBV4-2|NA
TGTGCCAGCAGCTCAGAGGCCACCCGAGGTGTTAATGAAAAACTGTTTTTT
CASSSEATRGVNEKLFF
>TRBD2|TRBJ2-5|TRBV19|NA
TGTGCCAGTATTGCGACTAGCGGGAGCGGGGAGACCCAGTACTTC
CASIATSGSGETQYF
>TRBD2|TRBJ2-2|TRBV29-1|once
TGCAGCATAAGACTAGCGGGGCTCACCGGGGAGCTGTTTTTT
CSIRLAGLTGELFF
>NA|TRBJ2-5|TRBV27|few
TGTGCCAGCAGACCTAAGGACAGTACACGGTCTATTTCTGGAGAGACCCAGTACTTC
CASRPKDSTRSISGETQYF
>TRBD2|TRBJ2-1|TRBV4-1|NA
TGCGCCAGCAGTGAGCGGGAGGCTGTGGGGGAGCAGTTCTTC
CASSEREAVGEQFF
>NA|TRBJ2-7|TRBV7-7|NA
TGTGCCAGCAGCCCAGGGACACTTGCCTACGAGCAGTACTTC
CASSPGTLAYEQYF
>TRBD1|TRBJ1-1|TRBV18|few
TGTGCCAGCTCACCTCGGCAGGGGGTCACTGAAGCTTTCTTT
CASSPRQGVTEAFF
>NA|TRBJ2-7|TRBV2|NA
TGTGCCAGTAAGTCCAGGGACTCTAAATTCCAAGCCGATAACTACGAGCAGTACTTC
CASKSRDSKFQADNYEQYF
>NA|TRBJ1-2|TRBV5-4|NA
TGTGCCAGCAGCTGGTGGGGGCTAGATGGCTACACCTTC
CASSWWGLDGYTF
>TRBD1|TRBJ1-6|TRBV10-1|NA
TGCGCCAGCAGTGTCAACTACAGGGGGCGCATAAATTCACCCCTCCACTTT
CASSVNYRGRINSPLHF
>NA|TRBJ1-1|TRBV11-2|NA
TGTGCCAGCAGCTCCCGGTCCCTTGAAGCTTTCTTT
CASSSRSLEAFF
>NA|TRBJ1-1|TRBV9|NA
TGTGCCAGCAGCGTAATGCCCCTGGACAGACAAGCTTTCTTT
CASSVMPLDRQAFF
>TRBD2|TRBJ2-1|TRBV5-1|NA
TGCGCCAGCAGCCGGGGGGAACTCTTAACAAACAATGAGCAGTTCTTC
CASSRGELLTNNEQFF
>NA|TRBJ2-1|TRBV30|NA
TGTGCCTGGAGTGTTCCTGGGTGGGGCAAAGGGGAGCAGTTCTTC
CAWSVPGWGKGEQFF
>TRBD2|TRBJ2-7|TRBV2|NA
TGTGCCAGCAGTGCACTAGCGGGAGCCTACGAGCAGTACTTC
CASSALAGAYEQYF
>NA|TRBJ1-1|TRBV6-5|NA
TGTGCCAGCAACCGGGGGAAGAACACTGAAGCTTTCTTT
CASNRGKNTEAFF
>NA|TRBJ2-3|TRBV25-1|NA
TGTGCCAGCAGTCTAGGCACAGATACGCAGTATTTT
CASSLGTDTQYF
>NA|TRBJ2-3|TRBV28|NA
TGTGCCAGCAGCAGCCCGCCGGGAGCGGACACAGATACGCAGTATTTT
CASSSPPGADTDTQYF
>NA|TRBJ2-1|TRBV12-2|NA
TGTGCAAGTCGCTTAGGCATGGATGGGCGGGATCACTACAATGAGCAGTTCTTC
CASRLGMDGRDHYNEQFF
>TRBD1|TRBJ2-3|TRBV5-1|NA
TGCGCCAGCAGCGTAGGACAGGGCAGGAACACAGATACGCAGTATTTT
CASSVGQGRNTDTQYF
>NA|TRBJ2-2|TRBV7-2|NA
TGTGCCAGCAGCTCCAGGACAGGGAGGGACACCGGGGAGCTGTTTTTT
CASSSRTGRDTGELFF
>NA|TRBJ2-7|TRBV7-7|NA
TGTGCCAGCAGCTCAACAGGGTGGGAGCAGTACTTC
CASSSTGWEQYF
>TRBD1|TRBJ1-5|TRBV19|NA
TGTGCCAGTACCCCCGGGACAGGGTATAGCAATCAGCCCCAGCATTTT
CASTPGTGYSNQPQHF
>TRBD1|TRBJ2-7|TRBV14|NA
TGTGCCAGCAGTCAGACACAGGGGGCGGTCAACGAGCAGTACTTC
CASSQTQGAVNEQYF
>TRBD1|TRBJ2-7|TRBV2|NA
TGTGCCAGCAGCCGGGACAGGGGTTACGAGCAGTACTTC
CASSRDRGYEQYF
>NA|TRBJ1-2|TRBV10-3|few
TGTGCCATCAGTCCCTATATGCGGGGGCTTGATGGCTACACCTTC
CAISPYMRGLDGYTF
>NA|TRBJ1-5|TRBV5-4|NA
TGTGCCACCAAGGCGGCACCTAGCAATCAGCCCCAGCATTTT
CATKAAPSNQPQHF
>NA|TRBJ2-5|TRBV10-2|once
TGCGCCAGCAGTGAGTCGCGAGGGGGGGCGGAGACCCAGTACTTC
CASSESRGGAETQYF
>NA|TRBJ2-2|TRBV6-1|NA
TGTGCCAGCCGGGTAACAGGGAACACCGGGGAGCTGTTTTTT
CASRVTGNTGELFF
>NA|TRBJ1-4|TRBV5-1|NA
TGCGCCAGCAGGCCGAACAGGTCGGGTGAAAAACTGTTTTTT
CASRPNRSGEKLFF
>TRBD1|TRBJ2-7|TRBV18|NA
TGTGCCAGCTCACCACGAGTGACAGGGCTCGGCGAGCAGTACTTC
CASSPRVTGLGEQYF
>TRBD2|TRBJ2-7|TRBV6-1|NA
TGTGCCAGCCATCCGGCGGGAGGAAGCGAGCAGTACTTC
CASHPAGGSEQYF